This TCR beta chain was found in a study of blood T cell repertoires in COVID-19 (TCRdb year 2020). In terms of the full investigation: Samples from collaborators originated in the United States, Italy and Spain and spanned both the acute and convalescent phases of COVID-19. The prospective study material was composed of cDNA or gDNA derived from T cells, B-cell-depleted T cells, or PBMCs. Deeply sampled blood TCRbeta repertoires from subjects exposed to, actively infected with, or recovered from COVID-19 were included in the dataset. The repertoires were made available in a free public database intended to serve as a resource for research on the immune response to SARS-CoV-2. The samples were drawn from the first 160 participants of the ongoing ImmuneRACE study and from more than 1,000 subjects provided by 6 global collaborators. A de-identified subject ID, COVID-19 status, age in years and sex were almost always included in the sample metadata. Where available, HLA class I and class II types were obtained from metadata supplied by the sample provider rather than from assay-based typing. Summary of the overall study and its limitations: Clinical and demographic metadata were provided uncurated, with the amount varying by source and participant.

Collaborating institutions collected whole blood in K2EDTA tubes following their own protocols. Collaborator samples were shipped for TCRbeta analysis as frozen whole blood, isolated PBMCs, or DNA extracted from either sample type. In regard to this clone: Which antigen it targets is not known. Base qualities are not recorded, but no much larger clone differs from it by a single base.

The immunoSEQ Assay, a bias-controlled multiplex PCR, was used to amplify TCRbeta CDR3 regions from genomic DNA. The authors' analysis ran thus. The number of nucleated cells in each sample was estimated by amplification of reference gene primers within the assay. Sequence reads were collapsed and filtered to measure the absolute abundance of every unique TCRbeta CDR3 rearrangement. Productive Simpson clonality was computed per sample as the square root of Simpson's diversity index over productive rearrangements. TCRdb provides this immuneACCESS table in a form limited to in-frame rearrangements. Some clones are lacking; in checked studies, under half of them reflect an unresolved V gene, and why the rest are absent is not known. V and J calls and clone size come straight from that table; D and trimming were deduced from the DNA. Present in this sample are about 250,000 clones, just over 85% of which were seen just once. The top ten clonotypes cover 1.3% to 1.5% of the sample.

The origin of this receptor is an elderly man with acute or convalescent COVID-19. Sequenced material: peripheral blood.

This receptor carries the CDR3 CASKSGGTYNEQFF. The sequenced DNA: TGTGCCAGCAAAAGCGGGGGGACCTACAATGAGCAGTTCTTC. In this chain, TRBV6-5 is recombined with TRBJ2-1; TRBD2 matches 9 bases in the middle. CDR1 and CDR2, per the germline V gene, are MNHEY and SVGAGI. Trimming removed 7 bases from V and 2 bases from J; the gene matches leave 3 bases unexplained. Inclusive of the bounding cysteine and phenylalanine, the CDR3 is 14 residues long. Just the 42-base CDR3 DNA is kept, in frame starting at base 1.